The rows below give T cell receptor beta chains drawn from one sample of a study of cytomegalovirus exposure and HLA in healthy donors. Measured with immunoSEQ multiplex PCR; TCRdb has only the in-frame clones, and not every one. The table records 130,000 or so clones, over 60% of them present only once. Sequenced sample: PBMCs. These receptors were obtained from a woman aged 40 to 50 in good health and CMV-seropositive. The CDR3 runs from the conserved cysteine through the conserved F or W. The D gene is left open where the match is weak. A clone size is listed for some rows: how often the clone was seen (once, few, many), or a class if it is expanded.

. . TRBJ2-6 TRBV19 17 CASTRTVLSSGANVLTF TGTGCCAGTACCCGGACAGTGCTGAGCTCTGGGGCCAACGTCCTGACTTTC
many . TRBJ2-7 TRBV11-3 16 CASSLRGQAPSYEQYF TGTGCCAGCAGCTTAAGGGGACAAGCCCCGTCCTACGAGCAGTACTTC
. TRBD2 TRBJ2-1 TRBV7-9 16 CASSSLGGSVNNEQFF TGTGCCAGCAGCAGTTTGGGGGGGTCGGTTAACAATGAGCAGTTCTTC
few . TRBJ1-2 TRBV6-6 14 CASSYSTGGDGYTF TGTGCCAGCAGTTACTCGACCGGAGGGGATGGCTACACCTTC
. TRBD1 TRBJ1-4 TRBV7-9 14 CASSSQGWGEKLFF TGTGCCAGCAGCTCACAGGGGTGGGGTGAAAAACTGTTTTTT
. . TRBJ1-4 TRBV7-8 15 CASSHTTGTNEKLFF TGTGCCAGCAGCCACACTACAGGGACTAATGAAAAACTGTTTTTT
. . TRBJ1-1 TRBV25-1 13 CASSAYMNTEAFF TGTGCCAGCAGTGCTTATATGAACACTGAAGCTTTCTTT
. . TRBJ2-7 TRBV11-2 14 CASSLGTTGYEQYF TGTGCCAGCAGCTTAGGAACAACAGGGTACGAGCAGTACTTC
few . TRBJ1-5 TRBV2 14 CASRRGLSNQPQHF TGTGCCAGCAGGAGGGGACTGAGCAATCAGCCCCAGCATTTT
. . TRBJ2-5 TRBV7-2 14 CASSSTGNREAQYF TGTGCCAGCAGCTCCACAGGGAATCGGGAGGCCCAGTACTTC
few TRBD1 TRBJ2-7 TRBV5-1 17 CASSLDGTGRFSYEQYF TGCGCCAGCAGCTTGGACGGGACAGGGCGATTCTCCTACGAGCAGTACTTC
few . TRBJ2-1 TRBV6-5 13 CASSPSSVNEQFF TGTGCCAGCAGTCCCTCTAGTGTCAATGAGCAGTTCTTC
once . TRBJ1-5 TRBV29-1 13 CSASGGFNQPQHF TGCAGCGCCTCCGGCGGCTTCAATCAGCCCCAGCATTTT
. . TRBJ1-2 TRBV10-3 14 CAISPTGSNYGYTF TGTGCCATCAGCCCGACAGGTTCTAACTATGGCTACACCTTC
few . TRBJ1-1 TRBV29-1 14 CSVARRLMNTEAFF TGCAGCGTTGCCCGGAGACTCATGAACACTGAAGCTTTCTTT
. . TRBJ2-7 TRBV19 15 CASSMAASASYEQYF TGTGCCAGTAGTATGGCAGCTAGCGCGTCCTACGAGCAGTACTTC
. . TRBJ2-7 TRBV5-1 13 CASSFRTKDEQYF TGCGCCAGCAGCTTCAGGACTAAAGACGAGCAGTACTTC
few . TRBJ2-3 TRBV18 14 CASSLSPSTDTQYF TGTGCCAGCTCTCTCTCCCCCTCCACAGATACGCAGTATTTT
. . TRBJ2-1 TRBV9 15 CASSVDPSSYNEQFF TGTGCCAGCAGCGTAGACCCGAGCTCCTACAATGAGCAGTTCTTC
. TRBD1 TRBJ2-7 TRBV5-6 15 CASSGDREPLSEQYF TGTGCCAGCAGCGGCGACAGGGAGCCGCTAAGCGAGCAGTACTTC
few TRBD2 TRBJ2-1 TRBV18 13 CASSPGTSNEQFF TGTGCCAGCTCTCCCGGGACTAGCAATGAGCAGTTCTTC
few TRBD1 TRBJ2-5 TRBV5-1 16 CASSLAGDRAGETQYF TGCGCCAGCAGCTTGGCTGGAGACAGGGCGGGAGAGACCCAGTACTTC
. . TRBJ1-5 TRBV5-5 14 CASRYWPGSQPQHF TGTGCCAGCAGATATTGGCCGGGATCTCAGCCCCAGCATTTT
. TRBD1 TRBJ2-5 TRBV5-1 15 CASRATGAEGETQYF TGCGCCAGCAGAGCCACAGGGGCGGAAGGGGAGACCCAGTACTTC
. . TRBJ2-7 TRBV18 14 CASSPPTGLYEQYF TGTGCCAGCTCACCACCTACAGGGCTGTACGAGCAGTACTTC
few TRBD1 TRBJ2-5 TRBV7-2 14 CASSSRTGSGTPYF TGTGCCAGCAGCTCTAGGACAGGGTCGGGAACCCCGTACTTC
once . TRBJ1-3 TRBV7-2 15 CASSPGRGVGNTIYF TGTGCCAGCAGCCCGGGGAGAGGAGTCGGAAACACCATATATTTT
. . TRBJ1-4 TRBV9 15 CASSVSIKPDEKLFF TGTGCCAGCAGCGTCTCGATTAAGCCGGATGAAAAACTGTTTTTT
. . TRBJ1-1 TRBV6-6 15 CASTLRGGRNTEAFF TGTGCCAGCACCCTTCGGGGGGGGAGGAACACTGAAGCTTTCTTT
. . TRBJ2-1 TRBV5-4 15 CASSLQQSAYNEQFF TGTGCCAGCAGCTTACAGCAGTCCGCCTACAATGAGCAGTTCTTC
few TRBD1 TRBJ1-1 TRBV5-1 15 CASRTGQGDTTEAFF TGCGCCAGCAGAACCGGACAGGGGGACACCACTGAAGCTTTCTTT
. . TRBJ1-2 TRBV19 17 CASSILGNRGSNYGYTF TGTGCCAGTAGTATTTTGGGGAATAGGGGCTCGAACTATGGCTACACCTTC
. . TRBJ2-7 TRBV5-4 14 CASSLAGVPYEQYF TGTGCCAGCAGCTTGGCAGGGGTCCCCTACGAGCAGTACTTC
. TRBD1 TRBJ2-7 TRBV18 14 CASSPRTGGDEQYF TGTGCCAGCTCACCGCGGACAGGGGGCGACGAGCAGTACTTC
. . TRBJ1-5 TRBV2 16 CASSTPGGYSNQPQHF TGTGCCAGCAGTACTCCAGGTGGATATAGCAATCAGCCCCAGCATTTT
few . TRBJ2-3 TRBV9 17 CASSVSPGLSSTDTQYF TGTGCCAGCAGCGTATCCCCCGGACTCTCTAGCACAGATACGCAGTATTTT
. TRBD1 TRBJ1-4 TRBV5-1 15 CASSTPGGPNEKLFF TGCGCCAGCAGCACACCAGGGGGCCCTAATGAAAAACTGTTTTTT
. TRBD2 TRBJ2-3 TRBV6-1 15 CASSEVVAGADTQYF TGTGCCAGCAGTGAAGTAGTAGCGGGGGCAGATACGCAGTATTTT
. TRBD1 TRBJ1-6 TRBV27 15 CASSSTGEVNSPLHF TGTGCCAGCAGCTCGACAGGGGAGGTTAATTCACCCCTCCACTTT
. TRBD2 TRBJ2-7 TRBV9 12 CASSVGGDEQYF TGTGCCAGCAGCGTCGGGGGGGACGAGCAGTACTTC
. TRBD1 TRBJ2-7 TRBV5-1 13 CASSLEGAGEQYF TGCGCCAGCAGCTTGGAGGGGGCAGGGGAGCAGTACTTC
. TRBD2 TRBJ2-2 TRBV7-2 15 CASSLTSGSIGELFF TGTGCCAGCAGCTTGACTAGCGGGAGTATAGGGGAGCTGTTTTTT
once . TRBJ1-6 TRBV19 13 CASRPGGQSPLHF TGTGCCAGCCGACCGGGGGGACAATCACCCCTCCACTTT
. . TRBJ2-1 TRBV5-1 17 CASSLRPMGGGGNEQFF TGCGCCAGCAGCCTTCGACCAATGGGAGGGGGGGGCAATGAGCAGTTCTTC
. TRBD1 TRBJ2-5 TRBV5-1 13 CASRTGFQETQYF TGCGCCAGCCGGACAGGGTTCCAAGAGACCCAGTACTTC
. . TRBJ1-1 TRBV6-4 14 CASSDSGVITEAFF TGTGCCAGCAGTGACTCAGGGGTGATCACTGAGGCTTTCTTT
. . TRBJ1-1 TRBV7-2 13 CASSSAAFTEAFF TGTGCCAGCAGCTCTGCGGCATTCACTGAAGCTTTCTTT
. . TRBJ2-7 TRBV5-1 13 CASSFAGMNEQYF TGCGCCAGCAGCTTCGCAGGGATGAACGAGCAGTACTTC
. TRBD2 TRBJ2-7 TRBV28 11 CASQREYEQYF TGTGCCAGCCAGCGGGAGTACGAGCAGTACTTC
. . TRBJ1-2 TRBV7-2 16 CASSLYTQGLNYGYTF TGTGCCAGCAGCTTGTATACCCAGGGGTTAAACTATGGCTACACCTTC
. TRBD1 TRBJ1-5 TRBV19 15 CASSIGSTGYQPQHF TGTGCCAGTAGTATAGGGTCGACAGGGTATCAGCCCCAGCATTTT
. . TRBJ2-7 TRBV4-1 15 CASSQVWSGSYEQYF TGCGCCAGCAGCCAAGTGTGGTCCGGCTCCTACGAGCAGTACTTC
. . TRBJ1-6 TRBV6-5 16 CASSYLGAKYNSPLHF TGTGCCAGCAGTTATTTGGGGGCAAAATATAATTCACCCCTCCACTTT
few . TRBJ1-2 TRBV2 13 CASSESPSRGYTF TGTGCCAGCAGTGAAAGCCCGTCGAGGGGCTACACCTTC
. . TRBJ2-7 TRBV28 15 CASQRGRFSHYEQYF TGTGCCAGTCAAAGAGGGCGCTTCTCGCACTACGAGCAGTACTTC
. . TRBJ2-3 TRBV4-2 12 CASRRGTDTQYF TGTGCCAGCAGAAGGGGGACAGATACGCAGTATTTT
few TRBD1 TRBJ1-1 TRBV5-8 16 CASSLASTGARTEAFF TGTGCCAGCAGCTTGGCGTCGACAGGGGCGAGAACTGAAGCTTTCTTT
. TRBD1 TRBJ1-5 TRBV11-2 15 CASSPEGQSNQPQHF TGTGCCAGCAGCCCAGAGGGACAGAGCAATCAGCCCCAGCATTTT
. . TRBJ1-6 TRBV27 14 CASSLLQGSSPLHF TGTGCCAGCAGTTTATTGCAGGGTAGTTCACCCCTCCACTTT
. . TRBJ1-6 TRBV9 14 CASSVEGVNSPLHF TGTGCCAGCAGCGTAGAGGGGGTCAATTCACCCCTCCACTTT